This T cell receptor (beta chain) was sequenced in a study of blood T cell repertoires in COVID-19. Sequencing was performed with immunoSEQ multiplex PCR; in TCRdb, only in-frame clones are kept and a portion is missing. Of 160,000 or so clones listed, approximately 80% are singletons. This CDR3 is 16 amino acids long. V lost 4 bases, J lost 0 bases, and 1 base stayed unmatched. Germline V CDR1 and CDR2: KGHSH, LQKENI. This chain connects TRBV18 to TRBJ1-3; TRBD1 aligns across 12 bases. The specimen was PBMCs or T cells enriched from blood (not recorded which). The sequence was collected from a man aged 35 to 55 who had recovered from COVID-19. As DNA, the CDR3 is TGTGCCAGCTCACTGGGACAGGGGGCCTCTGGAAACACCATATATTTT. This translates into CASSLGQGASGNTIYF.